This paragraph reports one TCR beta chain. The antigen is undetermined. The data originate from a study of CD8+ T cells in alopecia areata. Study results and caveats: On tofacitinib, scalp and blood still held many of the expanded lesional clones.

The CDR3 covers 15 residues. The ends were cut back, 6 bases at V and 5 bases at J, with 17 bases in the middle. Germline values: CDR1 SNHLY, CDR2 FYNNEI. As to treatment: oral pan-JAK inhibitor, 5-10 mg twice daily. Peripheral blood samples and lesional scalp punch biopsies were obtained from alopecia areata patients. The authors extracted RNA and reverse transcribed it into cDNA as the sequencing template. Profiling relied on immunoSEQ multiplex PCR, and the TCRdb table lists in-frame clones only, not all of them. The repertoire consists of 110,000 to 150,000 clones, with 54% occurring once and the leading ten covering about 16%.

This clonotype originated in a human donor with alopecia areata. V and J are TRBV2 and TRBJ1-5, with a tentative D call TRBD1 (6 bases). The sample in question was CD8+ T cells sorted from blood, obtained at week 4, from a patient treated with tofacitinib. CDR3 protein: CASSDGTLIDQPQHF. The CDR3 DNA reads as TGTGCCAGCAGCGACGGGACACTCATCGATCAGCCCCAGCATTTT.